The text below deals with one T cell receptor (beta chain). In the original workflow: Amplified reference gene primers provided the basis for estimating nucleated cell counts. Sequenced by immunoSEQ multiplex PCR; TCRdb stores in-frame clones only, minus some. For V, J and clone size, that table is used; D and trimming come from the DNA. The sample yields 380,000 or so clones, roughly 90% seen once. Germline V gives CDR1 SGHRS, CDR2 YFSETQ. This CDR3 comprises 14 residues. Trimming took 1 base from V and 2 from J, leaving 9 bases between them. This record belongs to a study of blood T cell repertoires in COVID-19.

This chain joins TRBV5-1 and TRBJ1-1, with D uncertain. The TCR was taken from a middle-aged man with acute or convalescent COVID-19. The sample taken for sequencing was peripheral blood. CDR3 sequence reads: CASSLLTDNTEAFF. For the CDR3, the DNA is TGCGCCAGCAGCTTGTTAACAGACAACACTGAAGCTTTCTTT.